This T cell receptor beta chain appears in the sequencing data of a study of PD-L1 blockade in urothelial cancer. At the level of the study: Patients previously received 0 to 3 chemotherapy regimens. Analyzed time points were 3 weeks (second dose) and 6 weeks after therapy began. Points from the study as a whole: Survival was better when pretreatment blood TCR clonality fell below the median.

On this clone: Its target is unknown.

CDR1 is SGHRS and CDR2 is YFSETQ in the germline V gene. The length of the CDR3 is 13 residues. V was trimmed by 4 bases and J by 8 bases, leaving 12 bases between them. Assay used: immunoSEQ multiplex PCR; TCRdb lists only in-frame clones, some missing. Of roughly 60,000 clones in the sample, roughly four fifths were seen once. V and J are TRBV5-1 and TRBJ1-4, with unresolved D. The receptor was isolated from a man aged 65-85 years with urothelial cancer. The sample here was PBMCs, taken around atezolizumab (anti-PD-L1) treatment. The CDR3 here is CASSRAGNEKLFF. For the CDR3, the DNA is TGCGCCAGCAGCAGAGCCGGTAACGAAAAACTGTTTTTT.